This T cell receptor (beta chain) was retrieved from a study of T cells after yellow fever vaccination. A remark on this clonotype: Its antigen remains unidentified.

Study results and limitations: Across the CD4 and CD8 compartments, a small share of clonotypes was present in both.

Template switching with 5'RACE generated the TCR cDNA and added a universal primer site and UMIs. TCRdb ran MiXCR on the 5' RACE reads and lists one entry per CDR3 protein. The table lists hundreds of thousands of distinct CDR3 sequences, 9% to 15% of them singletons. The input for sequencing was PBMCs, taken on the day of the yellow fever booster vaccination. The TCR sequence derives from a man aged 25 to 45 who received the YFV17D yellow fever vaccine.

CDR3 in DNA: TGCAGTGCTAGAGAGCGGAAGGGGGGTGTTGGGACCCAGTACTTC. Amino acid sequence: CSARERKGGVGTQYF. The chain combines TRBV20-1 with TRBJ2-5; tentatively, D is TRBD1 or TRBD2 (6 bases each). The length of the CDR3 is 15 residues. Germline assignment: CDR1 DFQATT and CDR2 SNEGSKA (reference sequence). V dropped 0 bases and J dropped 7 bases, with 18 bases sitting between them.